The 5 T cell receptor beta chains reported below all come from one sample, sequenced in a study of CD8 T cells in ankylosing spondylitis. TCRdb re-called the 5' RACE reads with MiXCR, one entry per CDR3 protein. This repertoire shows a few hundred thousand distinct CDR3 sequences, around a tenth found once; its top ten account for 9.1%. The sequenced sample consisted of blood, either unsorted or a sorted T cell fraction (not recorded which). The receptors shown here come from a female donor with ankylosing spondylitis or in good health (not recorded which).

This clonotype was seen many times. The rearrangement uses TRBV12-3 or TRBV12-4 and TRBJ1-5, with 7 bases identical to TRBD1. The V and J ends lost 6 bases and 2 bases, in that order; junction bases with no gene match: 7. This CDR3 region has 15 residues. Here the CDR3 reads CASRNFGTGNQPQHF. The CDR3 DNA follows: TGTGCCAGCAGAAACTTCGGGACAGGCAATCAGCCCCAGCATTTT.

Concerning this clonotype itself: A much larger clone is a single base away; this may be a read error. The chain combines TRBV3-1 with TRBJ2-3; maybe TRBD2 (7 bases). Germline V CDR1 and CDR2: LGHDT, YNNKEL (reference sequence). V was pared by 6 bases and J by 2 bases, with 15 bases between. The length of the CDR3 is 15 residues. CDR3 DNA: TGTGCCAGCAGGGACCCGGGGGGCCACACAGATACGCAGTATTTT. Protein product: CASRDPGGHTDTQYF.

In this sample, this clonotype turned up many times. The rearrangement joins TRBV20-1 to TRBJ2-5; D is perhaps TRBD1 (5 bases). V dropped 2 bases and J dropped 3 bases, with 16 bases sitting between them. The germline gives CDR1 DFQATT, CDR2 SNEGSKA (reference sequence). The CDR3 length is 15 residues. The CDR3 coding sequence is TGCAGTGCTAGAATTCCAGGGATGGCGAAAGAGACCCAGTACTTC. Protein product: CSARIPGMAKETQYF.

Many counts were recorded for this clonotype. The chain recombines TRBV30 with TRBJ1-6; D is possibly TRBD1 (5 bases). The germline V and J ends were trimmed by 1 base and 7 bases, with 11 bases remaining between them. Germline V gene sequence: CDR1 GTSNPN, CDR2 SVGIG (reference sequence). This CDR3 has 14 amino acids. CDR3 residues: CAWSAGRQNSPLHF. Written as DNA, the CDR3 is TGTGCCTGGAGTGCGGGACGGCAGAATTCACCCCTCCACTTT.

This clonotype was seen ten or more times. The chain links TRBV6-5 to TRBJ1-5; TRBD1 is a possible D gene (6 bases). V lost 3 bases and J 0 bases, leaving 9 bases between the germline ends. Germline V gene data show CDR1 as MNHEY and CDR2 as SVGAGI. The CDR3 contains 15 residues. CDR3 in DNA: TGTGCCAGCAGTTATGTAGGGGGTAGCAATCAGCCCCAGCATTTT. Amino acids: CASSYVGGSNQPQHF.